Here is one T cell receptor (beta chain) with its context. CDR3 length equals 18 residues. V gave up 3 bases and J gave up 0 bases, with 18 bases separating them. Germline lookup yields CDR1 LNHDA and CDR2 SQIVND (reference sequence). This sample is part of a study of blood T cell repertoires in COVID-19. Looking at the study overall: Samples came from the United States, Italy and Spain, spanning acute and convalescent COVID-19.

The table came from immunoSEQ multiplex PCR; TCRdb's copy has only in-frame clones and leaves some out. This sample yields 140,000 or so clones, of which approximately 92% are seen a single time; 2.5% to 3.5% belongs to the top ten. Sequences were obtained from peripheral blood. The rearrangement joins TRBV19 to TRBJ2-1; D might be TRBD2 (6 bases). The TCR was taken from a woman in her sixties with active COVID-19. The CDR3 region is CASSIGWRGKHSYNEQFF. In nucleotides, the CDR3 is TGTGCCAGTAGTATCGGTTGGCGGGGAAAACACTCCTACAATGAGCAGTTCTTC. Full variable domain (outside the CDR3, taken from reference TRBV19 and TRBJ2-1): DGGITQSPKYLFRKEGQNVTLSCEQNLNHDAMYWYRQDPGQGLRLIYYSQIVNDFQKGDIAEGYSVSREKKESFPLTVTSAQKNPTAFYLCASSIGWRGKHSYNEQFFGPGTRLTVL.